The clone carrying this T cell receptor (beta chain) was picked up a small number of times. Antigen specificity is unknown. Deletions cut 5 bases from V and 1 base from J, with 11 bases between. The CDR3 totals 15 residues. Germline CDR1 reads SGHVS; CDR2 reads FQNEAQ. For repertoire sequencing, the TCR beta CDR3 regions were amplified from RNA transcripts. Scientists carried out first-round RT-PCR using HTBI primers and then a second-round multiplex PCR. One entry per CDR3 protein, called by TCRdb with MiXCR from the multiplex PCR reads. The sample holds 1 million to 1.3 million distinct CDR3 sequences, about 35% seen once. This entry is derived from a study of Graves' ophthalmopathy and Graves' hyperthyroidism. Study-level findings and limits: Detection in blood was also observed for most expanded thyroid clonotypes above 0.001 frequency. Distinction of ophthalmopathy from stable hyperthyroidism by a 13-signature model reached nearly 90% sensitivity and 75% to 83% specificity. Ophthalmopathy progression prediction by the model yielded a sensitivity of about 70% and a specificity of roughly 72%.

The receptor comes from an adult man with Graves' hyperthyroidism. The chain combines TRBV7-8 with TRBJ1-4; D is unclear. The sequencing input was peripheral blood or thyroid tissue (not recorded which). The CDR3 nucleotides are TGTGCCAGCAGCGCCCAGCGAGGAACTAATGAAAAACTGTTTTTT. This gives the protein CASSAQRGTNEKLFF.